Shown below are 23 T cell receptor beta chains from a single sample sequenced in a study of CD8+CD57+ T cells in acquired aplastic anemia. The template for TCR beta VDJ and CDR3 sequence profiling was genomic DNA. TCRdb used MiXCR to reprocess the reads, holding one entry per CDR3 protein. This table holds 300,000 or so distinct CDR3 sequences, 55% to 65% found once. Sequenced material: sorted CD4+, CD8+, or CD8+CD57+ T cells (not recorded which) from PBMCs. All receptors come from a human donor with severe aplastic anemia or a healthy control (not recorded which).

The CDR3 nucleotides are TGTGCCAGCAGCTTAGGGAGCGGGACTAGCACAGATACGCAGTATTTT. Its protein product is CASSLGSGTSTDTQYF. The J gene is TRBJ2-3, the V gene TRBV7-9; TRBD2 aligns across 7 bases. The CDR3 spans 16 residues. Germline CDR1 reads SEHNR; CDR2 reads FQNEAQ (reference sequence). Trimming cost V 1 base and J 0 bases; bases outside gene matches: 4.

This clonotype was detected only once. J is TRBJ2-7 and V is TRBV25-1; TRBD1 aligns across 9 bases. Germline V gene sequence: CDR1 MGHDK, CDR2 SYGVNS. Unmatched junction bases numbered 7, after V lost 5 bases and J lost 2 bases. CDR3 length: 15 amino acids. CDR3 protein: CASSFRDRVPYEQYF. CDR3 DNA: TGTGCCAGCAGTTTCCGGGACAGGGTCCCCTACGAGCAGTACTTC.

Concerning this clonotype: The conserved phenylalanine or tryptophan normally closing the CDR3 is absent here, so this likely arose from a read error. The DNA is omitted, as the CDR3 cannot be located on it reliably, and the CDR3 follows TCRdb's listing. This rearrangement joins TRBV24-1 to TRBJ1-5; the table calls TRBD1, which could not be checked here. Counting both end residues, the CDR3 totals 9 amino acids. CDR1 is KGHDR and CDR2 is SFDVKD in the germline V gene. The CDR3 loop reads CATSDTADR.

This rearrangement joins TRBV6-5 to TRBJ1-1; 7 nucleotides match TRBD1. Germline V lookup: CDR1 MNHEY, CDR2 SVGAGI. This CDR3 has 18 residues. Trimming removed 0 bases from V and 2 bases from J; junction bases left unmatched: 12. The CDR3 bases are TGTGCCAGCAGTTACTCGAGCTTCGCGGGACAGCCAAACACTGAAGCTTTCTTT. This codes for CASSYSSFAGQPNTEAFF.

J is TRBJ1-1 and V is TRBV7-2, with D possibly being TRBD1 (6 bases). Trimming cost V 8 bases and J 1 base, with 14 bases left between them. This CDR3 spans 14 amino acids. Germline CDR1 is SGHTA and CDR2 is FQGNSA. The CDR3 spells CASARQGQNTEAFF. The CDR3 nucleotides are TGTGCCAGCGCTCGTCAGGGACAGAACACTGAAGCTTTCTTT.

This clonotype was counted ten times or more. The chain uses TRBV4-3 and TRBJ2-2; the match to TRBD1 covers 7 bases. Trimming at V came to 1 base and at J to 2 bases, leaving 4 bases not matched to a gene. CDR1 is LGHNA, CDR2 YSLEER, per germline. CDR3 length: 16 amino acids. The chain's CDR3 is CASSQGGTVNTGELFF. For the CDR3, the DNA is TGCGCCAGCAGCCAAGGAGGGACAGTCAACACCGGGGAGCTGTTTTTT.

V usage is TRBV14 and J usage is TRBJ1-2; D gene unclear. V shed 2 bases and J shed 4 bases, with 14 bases lying between them. CDR3 length: 15 amino acids. CDR1 is SGHDN, CDR2 FVKESK, per germline. CDR3 protein: CASSQRNTACYGYTF. The CDR3 DNA follows: TGTGCCAGCAGCCAACGGAACACCGCCTGCTATGGCTACACCTTC.

The rearrangement uses TRBV24-1 and TRBJ2-1, with 13 bases that match TRBD2. V was pared by 7 bases and J by 10 bases, with 3 bases of the junction left unmatched. Germline lookup yields CDR1 KGHDR and CDR2 SFDVKD. The CDR3 runs 13 residues. CDR3: CATSGLAGAEQFF. CDR3 coding DNA: TGTGCCACCAGCGGACTAGCGGGGGCCGAGCAGTTCTTC.

In this sample, this clonotype turned up a few times. The rearrangement joins TRBV25-1 to TRBJ1-1, with 7 positions matching TRBD1. The CDR3 sequence is 15 residues long. CDR1 is MGHDK and CDR2 is SYGVNS in the germline V gene. With 2 bases clipped from V and 0 bases from J, the junction kept 3 bases outside the gene matches. The DNA of the CDR3 is TGTGCCAGCAGTGAACGGGACAGCCTGAACACTGAAGCTTTCTTT. Protein product: CASSERDSLNTEAFF.

This clonotype was counted a few times. The chain carries TRBV24-1 and TRBJ2-2; D is perhaps TRBD2 (6 bases). Trimming left V 6 bases short and J 3 bases short, with 10 bases between. CDR1 is KGHDR, CDR2 SFDVKD, per germline. This CDR3 has 14 amino acids. CDR3 DNA sequence: TGTGCCACCAGTAAGGGACTCGACACCGGGGAGCTGTTTTTT. It codes for CATSKGLDTGELFF.

This clonotype was seen many times. The CDR3 DNA is TGTGCCAGCAGCTTTATCGCAGTGGTGGAGACCCAGTACTTC. It specifies CASSFIAVVETQYF. The gene calls are TRBV7-2 and TRBJ2-5; D is undetermined. The CDR3 extends over 14 amino acids. The germline V and J ends were trimmed by 3 bases and 5 bases, with 13 bases remaining between them. Looked up from germline, CDR1 is SGHTA and CDR2 is FQGNSA.

This chain uses TRBV7-9 with TRBJ2-1; maybe TRBD2 (5 bases). Germline V CDR1 and CDR2: SEHNR, FQNEAQ (reference sequence). The CDR3 has 13 amino acids. Trimming shortened V by 5 bases and J by 6 bases, and 11 bases separated the two germline ends. The CDR3 nucleotides are TGTGCCAGCAGCGCTACTAGTTCCAATGAGCAGTTCTTC. Its protein product is CASSATSSNEQFF.

The rearrangement joins TRBV15 to TRBJ2-7, with 9 bases matching TRBD2. Germline CDR1 and CDR2: LNHNV and YYDKDF (reference sequence). V was pared by 4 bases and J by 2 bases, with 9 bases of the junction left unmatched. This CDR3 region has 16 residues. The CDR3 nucleotides are TGTGCCACCAGCATCCCTGCGGGGGGGGGAACCTACGAGCAGTACTTC. Translation: CATSIPAGGGTYEQYF.

A note on this clonotype: One end of the junction does not line up with germline, which may come from a read error. This chain uses TRBV4-3 with TRBJ1-3, with D possibly TRBD1 on 6 matching bases. There are 13 residues in the CDR3. Per germline, CDR1 LGHNA and CDR2 YSLEER. The CDR3 coding sequence is TGCGCCAGCAGCCACCGGGGGCCAAACGCCATATATTTT. Translated, it gives CASSHRGPNAIYF.

This clonotype appeared many times. The chain carries TRBV9 and TRBJ2-7; 7 bases line up with TRBD1. This CDR3 contains 13 residues. J was trimmed by 5 bases and V by 4 bases; bases with no gene match: 6. Germline loops: CDR1 SGDLS, CDR2 YYNGEE. The CDR3 is CASSPLDRHEQYF. CDR3 nucleotides: TGTGCCAGCAGCCCATTGGACAGGCACGAGCAGTACTTC. Supplemented by reference TRBV9 and TRBJ2-7, the full variable domain reads DSGVTQTPKHLITATGQRVTLRCSPRSGDLSVYWYQQSLDQGLQFLIQYYNGEERAKGNILERFSAQQFPDLHSELNLSSLELGDSALYFCASSPLDRHEQYFGPGTRLTVT.

The rearrangement joins TRBV20-1 to TRBJ1-1; 9 nucleotides line up with TRBD1. V shed 6 bases, J shed 4 bases, and the junction held 15 bases outside the gene matches. This CDR3 is built from 16 residues. Germline assignment: CDR1 DFQATT and CDR2 SNEGSKA (reference sequence). The CDR3 spells CSASRPGTGMGTEAFF. The CDR3 nucleotides read TGCAGTGCCAGCCGTCCCGGGACAGGGATGGGCACTGAAGCTTTCTTT.

This clonotype was seen only a few times. Because the CDR3 is missing its conserved closing phenylalanine or tryptophan, this is likely a read error. The genes are TRBV20-1 and TRBJ1-2, with 7 bases identical to TRBD1. This CDR3 has 13 residues. CDR1 and CDR2 from the germline V gene are DFQATT and SNEGSKA (reference sequence). V shed 2 bases, J shed 7 bases, and the junction held 7 bases outside the gene matches. CDR3 residues: CSARTTGISGYTS. The DNA for the CDR3 is TGCAGTGCTAGAACGACAGGGATTAGTGGCTACACCTCC.

In regard to this clonotype: One junction end disagrees with the germline gene, perhaps due to a read error. The chain has TRBV2 and TRBJ1-1; D ambiguous. Germline assignment: CDR1 SNHLY and CDR2 FYNNEI. This CDR3 has 13 residues. The chain's CDR3 is CSSCRALNTEAFF. The DNA for the CDR3 is TGCTCCAGCTGTCGGGCTTTGAACACTGAAGCTTTCTTT.

To note about this clonotype: A read error may produce the germline difference seen at one junction end. The rearrangement joins TRBV7-7 to TRBJ2-3; 10 bases are a match to TRBD2. The CDR3 is 14 residues long. Germline V gene lookup returns CDR1 SSHAT and CDR2 FNYEAQ (reference sequence). CDR3 DNA: TGTGCTAGCAGCTCGCTAGCGGGAGATGGTACGCAGTATTTT. This codes for CASSSLAGDGTQYF.

The V gene is TRBV7-2, the J gene TRBJ1-6; D might be TRBD1 (6 bases). V was clipped by 5 bases and J by 8 bases, with 10 bases between them. The CDR3 covers 13 residues. Germline V lookup: CDR1 SGHTA, CDR2 FQGNSA. The CDR3 nucleotides are TGTGCCAGCAGCGCCCACAGGGATTCACCCCTCCACTTT. Protein: CASSAHRDSPLHF.

This clonotype was seen many times. The V call is TRBV20-1, the J call TRBJ2-1, with D tentatively TRBD1 or TRBD2 (5 bases each). V lost 7 bases, J lost 9 bases, and 16 bases lay in between. The CDR3 runs 12 residues. Germline CDR1 and CDR2: DFQATT and SNEGSKA (reference sequence). The CDR3 spells CSVDPGATEQFF. For the CDR3, the DNA is TGCAGTGTGGATCCCGGGGCCACTGAGCAGTTCTTC.

This clonotype was found many times. The V and J genes are TRBV12-3 or TRBV12-4 and TRBJ1-5; 9 bases align to TRBD1. Germline trimming cut 4 bases from V and 5 bases from J; bases unmatched to any gene: 6. This CDR3 is built from 15 residues. CDR3 amino acids: CASSSLGTGYQPQHF. The CDR3 DNA reads as TGTGCCAGCAGTTCTCTGGGGACAGGGTATCAGCCCCAGCATTTT.

V usage is TRBV2 and J usage is TRBJ2-7; 11 bases fit TRBD2. The length of the CDR3 is 14 residues. V was clipped by 7 bases and J by 6 bases; unmatched bases: 8. Germline V gene data show CDR1 as SNHLY and CDR2 as FYNNEI. The CDR3, as DNA: TGTGCCAGCACCAGGCTAGCGGGAGGAAGCGAGCAGTACTTC. Its protein is CASTRLAGGSEQYF.